What follows are 30 T cell receptor beta chains derived from one specimen sequenced in a study of naive and memory T cell subsets. The beta constant-region primer was an equimolar mix of two oligonucleotides covering TRBC1 and TRBC2. A single record per CDR3 protein comes from TCRdb applying MiXCR to the UMI-ligation and nested PCR reads. The data contain 120,000 to 150,000 distinct CDR3 sequences, 15% to 20% of them singletons. Sequencing was performed on naive CD4+ T cells from blood. These receptors were obtained from a human donor in good health.

This clonotype came up a few times. The CDR3 DNA reads TGTGCCAGCAGTTGGACGGGAGACGACGAGCAGTACTTC. This translates into CASSWTGDDEQYF. The chain recombines TRBV6-2 or TRBV6-3 with TRBJ2-7, with D perhaps TRBD2 (6 bases). V gave up 4 bases and J gave up 5 bases, with 12 bases separating them. The germline CDR1 and CDR2 sequences are MNHEY and SVGEGT. The CDR3 totals 13 residues.

This clonotype was counted between two and nine times. The V and J genes are TRBV12-3 or TRBV12-4 and TRBJ2-2; D remains ambiguous. This CDR3 comprises 14 residues. V was pared by 7 bases and J by 3 bases, with 12 bases between. The CDR3 coding sequence is TGTGCCAGCACTCGGACCGCATACACCGGGGAGCTGTTTTTT. This translates into CASTRTAYTGELFF.

This clonotype was seen a handful of times. The chain recombines TRBV29-1 with TRBJ1-1; D might be TRBD1 (5 bases). Germline-derived CDR1 and CDR2 are SQVTM and ANQGSEA. This CDR3 is built from 15 residues. V was cut by 0 bases and J by 0 bases, with 11 bases left in between. The CDR3 reads CSVEEMGLLNTEAFF. CDR3 DNA sequence: TGCAGCGTTGAAGAAATGGGACTTTTGAACACTGAAGCTTTCTTT.

This sequence joins TRBV11-2 and TRBJ1-2, with 11 nucleotides matching TRBD1. Germline V gives CDR1 SGHAT, CDR2 FQNNGV. The CDR3 sequence is 15 residues long. V trimming: 1 base; J trimming: 8 bases; junction bases outside the gene matches: 6. The CDR3 loop is CASSLAAGQGGGYTF. The DNA of the CDR3 is TGTGCCAGCAGCTTAGCCGCGGGACAGGGGGGCGGCTACACCTTC.

This clonotype turned up a few times. The chain employs TRBV11-2 and TRBJ2-5, with D perhaps TRBD1 (6 bases). This CDR3 is 15 amino acids long. The V end lost 4 bases, the J end lost 5 bases, and 17 bases lay between the germline ends. Germline V gene lookup returns CDR1 SGHAT and CDR2 FQNNGV. CDR3 nucleotide sequence: TGTGCCAGCAGCTGGGAGTGGGGGCCGGAGGAGACCCAGTACTTC. Translating gives CASSWEWGPEETQYF.

The genes are TRBV3-1 and TRBJ2-2; 7 nucleotides align to TRBD2. The CDR3 has 17 residues. The V gene's germline CDR1 is LGHDT and CDR2 YNNKEL (reference sequence). Trimming cost V 0 bases and J 4 bases; bases outside gene matches: 8. CDR3 coding DNA: TGTGCCAGCAGCCAAGATCGGTCTAGCGGATTCACCGGGGAGCTGTTTTTT. This gives the protein CASSQDRSSGFTGELFF.

This clonotype was counted only a few times. The J gene is TRBJ2-3, the V gene TRBV9; 9 nucleotides line up with TRBD2. Germline-derived CDR1 and CDR2 are SGDLS and YYNGEE. The CDR3 runs to 15 residues. V lost 1 base to trimming and J lost 6 bases; unmatched junction nucleotides: 6. Here the CDR3 DNA reads TGTGCCAGCAGCGTATCCTCCGGGACTAGCGATACGCAGTATTTT. The encoded protein is CASSVSSGTSDTQYF. The variable domain in full, with the rest retrieved from reference TRBV9 and TRBJ2-3, is DSGVTQTPKHLITATGQRVTLRCSPRSGDLSVYWYQQSLDQGLQFLIQYYNGEERAKGNILERFSAQQFPDLHSELNLSSLELGDSALYFCASSVSSGTSDTQYFGPGTRLTVL.

V usage is TRBV4-1 and J usage is TRBJ2-3; 10 bases line up with TRBD2. Germline V CDR1 and CDR2: MGHRA, YSYEKL. Germline trimming cut 5 bases from V and 2 bases from J; bases unmatched to any gene: 13. CDR3 length: 18 residues. The CDR3 reads CASSEAAASGSFTDTQYF. Here the CDR3 DNA reads TGCGCCAGCAGCGAAGCTGCGGCTAGCGGGAGTTTCACAGATACGCAGTATTTT.

The V call is TRBV11-2, the J call TRBJ2-7, with 7 bases that match TRBD1. The CDR3 runs 15 residues. J lost 3 bases, V lost 4 bases, and 9 bases had no gene match. Germline CDR1 is SGHAT and CDR2 is FQNNGV. The DNA of the CDR3 is TGTGCCAGCAGCTCAGTCCGGGACAGCGTCTACGAGCAGTACTTC. Amino acid sequence: CASSSVRDSVYEQYF.

There are many counts of this clonotype. This chain links TRBV6-5 with TRBJ2-2; D is uncertain. Per the germline V gene, CDR1 is MNHEY and CDR2 is SVGAGI. V lost 8 bases and J lost 5, with 9 bases in between. The CDR3 sequence is 12 residues long. In DNA, the CDR3 is TGTGCCAGCCAAAAAGTGACCGGGGAGCTGTTTTTT. Encoded protein: CASQKVTGELFF.

This clonotype showed up just a few times. The chain is built from TRBV6-2 or TRBV6-3 and TRBJ1-2; weak D call: TRBD1 (6 bases). Germline CDR1 MNHEY, CDR2 SVGEGT. This CDR3 spans 13 amino acids. The ends were cut back, 2 bases at V and 6 bases at J, with 10 bases in the middle. The CDR3 protein is CASSYAQGHGYTF. CDR3 bases: TGTGCCAGCAGTTACGCGCAGGGGCATGGCTACACCTTC.

The gene calls are TRBV12-3 or TRBV12-4 and TRBJ2-2; D not resolved. The length of the CDR3 is 13 residues. V dropped 6 bases and J dropped 5 bases, with 10 bases sitting between them. The CDR3 DNA reads TGTGCCAGCAGGCCTCAGGAGACCGGGGAGCTGTTTTTT. It yields the protein CASRPQETGELFF.

This clonotype was counted only a few times. The chain carries TRBV4-1 and TRBJ1-5; D is possibly TRBD1 (5 bases). This CDR3 has 14 residues. The V gene's germline CDR1 is MGHRA and CDR2 YSYEKL. V lost 0 bases to trimming and J lost 6 bases, with 9 bases between them. CDR3 residues: CASSQDGGGQPQHF. The DNA of the CDR3 is TGCGCCAGCAGCCAAGATGGGGGGGGTCAGCCCCAGCATTTT.

V gene TRBV7-2 combines with J gene TRBJ2-3; no firm D call. Germline CDR1 is SGHTA and CDR2 is FQGNSA. This CDR3 comprises 16 residues. V gave up 5 bases and J gave up 2 bases, with 17 bases separating them. The CDR3 DNA is TGTGCCAGCAGCCGTCCCCCCGGGCGGTCCACAGATACGCAGTATTTT. As protein: CASSRPPGRSTDTQYF.

The table lists this clonotype with a few counts. The V call is TRBV5-1, the J call TRBJ2-6; D gene ambiguous. The V end lost 0 bases, the J end lost 1 base, and 23 bases lay between the germline ends. The CDR3 runs 21 residues. From germline, CDR1 is SGHRS and CDR2 YFSETQ. The CDR3 loop reads CASSLEGQSRRLLSGANVLTF. The CDR3 bases are TGCGCCAGCAGCTTGGAGGGCCAGAGCCGAAGATTGTTATCTGGGGCCAACGTCCTGACTTTC.

This clonotype has just a few counts. This chain uses TRBV12-3 or TRBV12-4 with TRBJ2-2, with D perhaps assigned TRBD1 or TRBD2 (6 bases each). The CDR3 spans 15 residues. With 2 bases removed from V and 7 bases from J, the gap between germline ends came to 14 bases. CDR3 region: CASSLRRGGGGELFF. CDR3 sequence (DNA): TGTGCCAGCAGTTTACGCAGGGGAGGTGGCGGGGAGCTGTTTTTT.

The gene calls are TRBV5-6 and TRBJ2-1; D remains unclear. Germline V gene data show CDR1 as SGHDT and CDR2 as YYEEEE. This CDR3 comprises 14 residues. Trimming left V 2 bases short and J 0 bases short, with 6 bases between. The CDR3 DNA is TGTGCCAGCAGCTTTGGCTACTCCTACAATGAGCAGTTCTTC. Amino acid sequence: CASSFGYSYNEQFF.

The V call is TRBV12-3 or TRBV12-4, the J call TRBJ1-1, with D uncertain. V gave up 3 bases and J gave up 5 bases, with 19 bases separating them. This CDR3 has 16 amino acids. The CDR3 is CASSFDRWRDRTEAFF. The CDR3 DNA sequence: TGTGCCAGCAGTTTTGATAGATGGAGGGATCGGACTGAAGCTTTCTTT.

This clonotype was seen a handful of times. The chain is built from TRBV11-2 and TRBJ1-3; D not certain. The CDR3 covers 17 residues. V lost 2 bases, J lost 0 bases, and 14 bases lay in between. CDR1 and CDR2 (germline): SGHAT, FQNNGV. CDR3 in DNA: TGTGCCAGCAGCTTAAACGGACCCAATTACTCTGGAAACACCATATATTTT. Translating gives CASSLNGPNYSGNTIYF.

This clonotype was seen at least ten times. This rearrangement joins TRBV25-1 to TRBJ2-3; a possible D gene is TRBD1 (5 bases). V lost 3 bases and J lost 1, with 5 bases in between. The CDR3 has 13 amino acids. Germline lookup yields CDR1 MGHDK and CDR2 SYGVNS. CDR3 sequence reads: CASSDRGTDTQYF. The CDR3 region has the DNA TGTGCCAGCAGTGACAGGGGCACAGATACGCAGTATTTT.

The CDR3, as DNA: TGTGCCACCAGTGACCCGACAGGGATGTGGGAAGAGACCCAGTACTTC. Amino acid sequence: CATSDPTGMWEETQYF. This chain connects TRBV24-1 to TRBJ2-5; 7 bases are shared with TRBD1. This CDR3 has 16 amino acids. Germline CDR1 reads KGHDR; CDR2 reads SFDVKD. The V gene end was trimmed by 4 bases and the J gene end by 3 bases; junction bases not matched to a gene: 10.

The chain uses TRBV6-5 and TRBJ2-7, with D possibly being TRBD1 or TRBD2 (5 bases each). The V end was cut by 2 bases, the J end by 0 bases, with 8 bases between. CDR1 is MNHEY and CDR2 is SVGAGI in the germline V gene. CDR3 size: 14 residues. The CDR3 bases are TGTGCCAGCAGTTACGGGGGACGCTCCTACGAGCAGTACTTC. Its translation: CASSYGGRSYEQYF.

In this sample, this clonotype turned up a few times. The chain recombines TRBV5-1 with TRBJ2-2, with 8 bases that match TRBD1. This CDR3 region has 14 residues. Trimming at V came to 7 bases and at J to 3 bases, leaving 5 bases not matched to a gene. Germline loops: CDR1 SGHRS, CDR2 YFSETQ. CDR3 sequence (DNA): TGCGCCAGCCACCAGACAGGGGACACCGGGGAGCTGTTTTTT. It specifies CASHQTGDTGELFF.

This clonotype came up a few times. V gene TRBV28 combines with J gene TRBJ1-2; no reliable D call. Germline CDR1 MDHEN, CDR2 SYDVKM. The CDR3 covers 15 residues. Trimming cost V 3 bases and J 5 bases, with 16 bases left between them. For the CDR3, the DNA is TGTGCCAGCAGTTTGGGGTCCCAGCTTCAGTATGGCTACACCTTC. This translates into CASSLGSQLQYGYTF.

This clonotype has a handful of counts. CDR3 in amino acids: CASMGLAGAQQYF. The CDR3 DNA is TGTGCCAGCATGGGGCTGGCGGGGGCACAGCAGTACTTC. This sequence joins TRBV25-1 and TRBJ2-7; tentatively, D is TRBD2 (7 bases). The CDR3 is 13 amino acids. V lost 7 bases, J lost 8 bases, and 18 bases lay in between. The germline gives CDR1 MGHDK, CDR2 SYGVNS.

The chain uses TRBV20-1 and TRBJ2-6; 7 bases fit TRBD2. This CDR3 has 19 residues. Germline lookup yields CDR1 DFQATT and CDR2 SNEGSKA (reference sequence). V gave up 2 bases and J gave up 1 base; unmatched junction bases: 14. CDR3 coding DNA: TGCAGTGCTAGACCCCCGACGGGAGGAGCCCCTTCTGGGGCCAACGTCCTGACTTTC. Its protein product is CSARPPTGGAPSGANVLTF.

This clonotype was observed a handful of times. The rearrangement joins TRBV19 to TRBJ2-6, with D perhaps matching TRBD1 (5 bases). Germline V lookup: CDR1 LNHDA, CDR2 SQIVND (reference sequence). The CDR3 covers 15 residues. The germline V and J ends were trimmed by 6 bases and 4 bases, with 13 bases remaining between them. The CDR3 reads CASREQGSGANVLTF. In DNA form, the CDR3 reads TGTGCCAGTAGGGAGCAGGGTTCCGGGGCCAACGTCCTGACTTTC.

This clonotype was seen repeatedly, ten times or more. The chain links TRBV11-2 to TRBJ1-1, with D perhaps matching TRBD1 (5 bases). Germline lookup yields CDR1 SGHAT and CDR2 FQNNGV. The CDR3 covers 15 residues. V was shortened by 1 base and J by 8 bases, with 17 bases between the two germline ends. CDR3 bases: TGTGCCAGCAGCTTAGCAGGGCGGCGGGTGGAAGAAGCTTTCTTT. It specifies CASSLAGRRVEEAFF.

V gene TRBV19 combines with J gene TRBJ2-2; D is unresolved. This CDR3 has 14 amino acids. In germline, CDR1 is LNHDA, CDR2 SQIVND (reference sequence). The V and J ends lost 3 bases and 4 bases respectively, with 9 bases between them. The DNA of the CDR3 is TGTGCCAGTAGTATTTCCGTCGCCACCGGGGAGCTGTTTTTT. Encoded protein: CASSISVATGELFF.

This sequence joins TRBV6-2 or TRBV6-3 and TRBJ2-1, with 8 positions matching TRBD1. Trimming at V came to 6 bases and at J to 2 bases, leaving 12 bases not matched to a gene. This CDR3 contains 17 residues. Germline-derived CDR1 and CDR2 are MNHEY and SVGEGT. CDR3 loop: CASRRLPDRGAYNEQFF. CDR3 in DNA: TGTGCCAGCAGGCGACTACCCGACAGGGGCGCCTACAATGAGCAGTTCTTC.